The 5 T cell receptor beta chains given below trace back to one sample, sequenced in a study of blood T cell repertoires in COVID-19 (dated by TCRdb to the early 2020s). Libraries were constructed by the immunoSEQ multiplex PCR assay. TCRdb took over this immuneACCESS table, retaining in-frame rearrangements with V and J assigned. Such tables are incomplete; in checked studies, under half of the missing clones stem from an unresolved V gene, and the remainder is unexplained. This sample is represented by approximately 390,000 clones; about 83% of them were singletons. The top ten hold about 10% of the sample. The sequencing sample was made of PBMCs or T cells enriched from blood (not recorded which). These receptors all stem from a woman aged 45-65 years who had recovered from COVID-19.

The chain couples TRBV3-1 (or the pseudogene TRBV3-2) to TRBJ1-4, with TRBD1 matching 9 bases. This CDR3 is built from 15 residues. Germline-derived CDR1 and CDR2 are LGHDT and YNNKEL (reference sequence). After removal of 0 bases from V and 7 bases from J, the junction contained 3 bases not matched to a gene. The CDR3 DNA sequence: TGTGCCAGCAGCCAAGAGGGACAGGGTCGTGAAAAACTGTTTTTT. Protein product: CASSQEGQGREKLFF.

The chain couples TRBV28 to TRBJ2-7; 8 bases line up with TRBD1. The CDR3 totals 14 residues. Per the germline V gene, CDR1 is MDHEN and CDR2 is SYDVKM. V trimming: 8 bases; J trimming: 2 bases; junction bases outside the gene matches: 8. The DNA for the CDR3 is TGTGCCAGCTCCGCCGGGACAGGACCCTACGAGCAGTACTTC. Residues: CASSAGTGPYEQYF.

The chain couples TRBV5-1 to TRBJ2-1; D possibly corresponds to TRBD2 (6 bases). From germline, CDR1 is SGHRS and CDR2 YFSETQ. The CDR3 has 14 residues. Trimming took 5 bases from V and 11 from J, leaving 20 bases between them. The CDR3 spells CASRPGTEGTKQFF. DNA of the CDR3: TGCGCCAGCAGGCCCGGGACGGAGGGAACTAAGCAGTTCTTC.

The chain has TRBV7-6 and TRBJ2-2, with 10 bases lining up with TRBD2. V shed 4 bases, J shed 1 base, and the junction held 15 bases outside the gene matches. The CDR3 runs to 20 residues. The germline V gene has CDR1 SGHVS and CDR2 FNYEAQ. CDR3 protein: CASSWGLAGVLPKNTGELFF. The DNA for the CDR3 is TGTGCCAGCAGCTGGGGGCTAGCGGGGGTACTGCCTAAGAACACCGGGGAGCTGTTTTTT.

The rearrangement joins TRBV5-1 to TRBJ1-1; D ambiguous. Trimming cost V 0 bases and J 4 bases, with 13 bases left between them. The length of the CDR3 is 15 residues. Germline loops: CDR1 SGHRS, CDR2 YFSETQ. For the CDR3, the DNA is TGCGCCAGCAGCTTGGAAGGTACGGGGATCACTGAAGCTTTCTTT. This gives the protein CASSLEGTGITEAFF.